These T cell receptor beta chains were read from a single sample in a study of T-cell reconstitution after alpha-beta-depleted transplantation in children. Each CDR3 protein is one row after TCRdb ran MiXCR on the PCR reads. Of roughly 490,000 distinct CDR3 sequences listed, over 9.5% were seen once; the top ten hold 14%. The sequences come from PBMCs, mostly from graft donor cells, collected 180 days after TCRalphabeta/CD19-depleted stem cell transplant. These receptors came from a female patient under 10 years old who had a stem cell transplant for aplastic anemia, so the T cells may come from the graft donor. CDR3s include the opening cysteine and the closing phenylalanine or tryptophan. The D gene is left open where the match is weak. The size of a clone is reported for some rows only, either as once, few or many, or as a class for expanded clones.

v_gene	d_gene	abundance	j_gene	CDR3aa	CDR3nt
TRBV5-1	-	-	TRBJ2-5	CASSLDGRGELQETQYF	TGCGCCAGCAGCTTGGACGGCAGGGGGGAACTCCAAGAGACCCAGTACTTC
TRBV4-1	TRBD2	-	TRBJ2-1	CASSGHGREGLASKNEQFF	TGCGCCAGCAGCGGACACGGGAGAGAAGGACTAGCATCTAAAAATGAGCAGTTCTTC
TRBV7-9	-	-	TRBJ1-2	CASSFGSNYGYTF	TGTGCCAGCAGCTTCGGTTCTAACTATGGCTACACCTTC
TRBV7-2	-	-	TRBJ2-5	CASSLAYGPPGRQEGTQYF	TGTGCCAGCAGCTTAGCGTATGGGCCGCCGGGACGCCAAGAGGGGACCCAGTACTTC
TRBV20-1	-	-	TRBJ1-1	CSASHLNTEAFF	TGCAGTGCTAGCCACCTGAACACTGAAGCTTTCTTT
TRBV20-1	TRBD1	-	TRBJ1-1	CSAGGQGDTEAFF	TGCAGTGCTGGCGGACAGGGAGACACTGAAGCTTTCTTT
TRBV4-2	-	few	TRBJ2-3	CASSQATGQPRPDTQYF	TGTGCCAGCAGCCAAGCGACGGGACAACCCAGGCCAGATACGCAGTATTTT
TRBV7-9	TRBD1	-	TRBJ2-7	CASSLGVGTGGEQYF	TGTGCCAGCAGCTTAGGGGTGGGGACAGGAGGGGAGCAGTACTTC
TRBV19	-	-	TRBJ2-7	CASKEQGGLGEQYF	TGTGCCAGTAAAGAGCAGGGAGGTCTGGGGGAGCAGTACTTC
TRBV10-3	TRBD1	few	TRBJ1-5	CAISAGGADQPQHF	TGTGCCATCAGTGCAGGGGGCGCGGATCAGCCCCAGCATTTT
TRBV7-2	TRBD2	-	TRBJ2-5	CASSQGGNGGKTQYF	TGTGCCAGCTCCCAGGGAGGGAACGGGGGAAAGACCCAGTACTTC
TRBV10-3	TRBD1	many	TRBJ2-7	CAISSRDRTYEQYF	TGTGCCATCAGTAGCCGGGACAGAACCTACGAGCAGTACTTC